The 12 T cell receptor beta chains in this list originate from one sample, sequenced in a study of read filtering for tumor transcriptome and immune sequencing. The library was built from around 0.4 ug RNA with molecular barcoded adaptors for alpha/delta and beta/gamma chains. TCRdb reprocessed the reads via MiXCR and lists one record per CDR3 protein. The profile shows roughly 69,000 distinct CDR3 sequences, approximately 14% of them singletons. Sequencing was done on a sample of a population of CD138-negative cells sorted from bone marrow. The receptors derive from a donor at least 40 years old with multiple myeloma.

This clonotype was picked up many times. The chain joins TRBV7-8 to TRBJ2-1, with 9 bases aligning to TRBD2. CDR3 length: 16 residues. Per germline, CDR1 SGHVS and CDR2 FQNEAQ. V lost 5 bases, J lost 4 bases, and 9 bases stayed unmatched. In nucleotides, the CDR3 is TGTGCCAGCAGCCACAAAGCTCTAGCGGGATACAATGAGCAGTTCTTC. Amino acids: CASSHKALAGYNEQFF.

The DNA of the CDR3 is TGCAGTGCTAGGGGACAGGGGTGGGACACTGAAGCTTTCTTT. Translating it yields CSARGQGWDTEAFF. This rearrangement joins TRBV20-1 to TRBJ1-1, with 10 nucleotides matching TRBD1. The trim removed 3 bases at V and 3 bases at J, leaving 4 bases unmatched. The length of the CDR3 is 14 residues. The germline CDR1 and CDR2 sequences are DFQATT and SNEGSKA (reference sequence).

This clonotype has ten or more counts. This chain joins TRBV7-2 and TRBJ2-3; D is perhaps TRBD1 or TRBD2 (5 bases each). The germline V gene has CDR1 SGHTA and CDR2 FQGNSA. Trimming pared 8 bases from V and 4 bases from J, leaving 16 bases between. The CDR3 is made up of 14 amino acids. The DNA for the CDR3 is TGTGCCAGCTCCCAGACGGGACCCCCAGATACGCAGTATTTT. Its protein product is CASSQTGPPDTQYF. Based on the CDR3 plus reference TRBV7-2 and TRBJ2-3, the full variable domain is GAGVSQSPSNKVTEKGKDVELRCDPISGHTALYWYRQSLGQGLEFLIYFQGNSAPDKSGLPSDRFSAERTGGSVSTLTIQRTQQEDSAVYLCASSQTGPPDTQYFGPGTRLTVL.

Worth noting for this clonotype: This likely came from a read error, as a far larger clone is one base away. Because it lacks the conserved phenylalanine or tryptophan at the end, this CDR3 is likely a read error. The DNA is left out, because the CDR3 cannot be placed on it with certainty; the CDR3 is given as TCRdb lists it. The chain is built from TRBV3-2 and TRBJ2-5; TRBD2, the D gene given by the table, was not confirmed from the DNA. TRBV3-2 is an annotated pseudogene. The CDR3 extends over 14 residues, inclusive of both ends. The CDR3 region is CASSQLAGVETQYC.

This clonotype was observed at least ten times. This chain joins TRBV20-1 and TRBJ1-1, with D uncertain. V dropped 4 bases and J dropped 4 bases, with 10 bases sitting between them. The CDR3 runs 12 residues. CDR1 DFQATT and CDR2 SNEGSKA come from the germline V gene (reference sequence). The CDR3 DNA is TGCAGTGCTACCAAGGACGGCACTGAAGCTTTCTTT. It is translated as CSATKDGTEAFF.

This clonotype was recorded many times. The rearrangement links TRBV12-5 to TRBJ1-1; the match to TRBD1 covers 7 bases. Germline assignment: CDR1 LGHNT and CDR2 FRNRAP. The CDR3 is made up of 19 amino acids. With 1 base clipped from V and 4 bases from J, the junction kept 18 bases outside the gene matches. The chain's CDR3 is CASGLGNQLQGEGVTEAFF. The CDR3 region has the DNA TGTGCTAGTGGTTTGGGCAACCAGCTCCAGGGGGAGGGTGTCACTGAAGCTTTCTTT.

This clonotype came up a few times. The genes are TRBV20-1 and TRBJ1-2; the match to TRBD1 covers 11 bases. V lost 6 bases and J lost 4; bases outside the gene matches: 4. CDR3 length: 13 residues. CDR1 and CDR2 (germline): DFQATT, SNEGSKA (reference sequence). CDR3 nucleotide sequence: TGCAGTGCGCGGACAGGGGGCGTCTATGGCTACACCTTC. This encodes CSARTGGVYGYTF.

This clonotype was observed a handful of times. The rearrangement uses TRBV5-1 and TRBJ2-1; 7 bases fit TRBD1. Germline CDR1 reads SGHRS; CDR2 reads YFSETQ. V was clipped by 0 bases and J by 4 bases; unmatched bases: 7. This CDR3 is built from 16 residues. CDR3 DNA: TGCGCCAGCAGCTTGGGTGGACAGGTCTCTTACAATGAGCAGTTCTTC. Translated: CASSLGGQVSYNEQFF.

This clonotype was recorded many times. The V call is TRBV12-3 or TRBV12-4, the J call TRBJ2-1; 15 bases are shared with TRBD2. V shed 6 bases and J 7 bases; nucleotides not matched to a gene: 13. The CDR3 is 18 amino acids. The CDR3 sequence is CASSRTSGRVGPNNEQFF. Written as DNA, the CDR3 is TGTGCCAGCAGCCGGACTAGCGGGAGGGTCGGGCCTAATAATGAGCAGTTCTTC.

This clonotype was seen many times. V and J are TRBV20-1 and TRBJ2-1; the D gene is possibly TRBD2 (5 bases). The CDR3 spans 14 residues. Germline CDR1 reads DFQATT; CDR2 reads SNEGSKA (reference sequence). With 3 bases removed from V and 4 bases from J, the gap between germline ends came to 13 bases. In nucleotides, the CDR3 is TGCAGTGCTAGTGGGGAGAAGGAATACAATGAGCAGTTCTTC. It translates to CSASGEKEYNEQFF.

This clonotype came up many times. This chain joins TRBV5-6 and TRBJ2-1, with D possibly matching TRBD2 (6 bases). The CDR3 consists of 15 residues. Between the trimmed V and J ends, which lost 3 bases and 7 bases, there was a span of 17 bases. CDR1 and CDR2 from the germline V gene are SGHDT and YYEEEE. This chain's CDR3 is CASSSPRLERNEQFF. The CDR3 DNA sequence: TGTGCCAGCAGCTCCCCTCGACTAGAAAGGAATGAGCAGTTCTTC. The full variable domain, its missing parts supplied by reference TRBV5-6 and TRBJ2-1, is DAGVTQSPTHLIKTRGQQVTLRCSPKSGHDTVSWYQQALGQGPQFIFQYYEEEERQRGNFPDRFSGHQFPNYSSELNVNALLLGDSALYLCASSSPRLERNEQFFGPGTRLTVL.

This clonotype has a count of ten or more. J is TRBJ1-5 and V is TRBV20-1; D ambiguous. CDR1 is DFQATT, CDR2 SNEGSKA, per germline (reference sequence). V was shortened by 5 bases and J by 7 bases, with 12 bases between the two germline ends. CDR3 length: 12 residues. The CDR3 here is CSASRSGQPQHF. The DNA for the CDR3 is TGCAGTGCTTCGCGGTCCGGGCAGCCCCAGCATTTT.